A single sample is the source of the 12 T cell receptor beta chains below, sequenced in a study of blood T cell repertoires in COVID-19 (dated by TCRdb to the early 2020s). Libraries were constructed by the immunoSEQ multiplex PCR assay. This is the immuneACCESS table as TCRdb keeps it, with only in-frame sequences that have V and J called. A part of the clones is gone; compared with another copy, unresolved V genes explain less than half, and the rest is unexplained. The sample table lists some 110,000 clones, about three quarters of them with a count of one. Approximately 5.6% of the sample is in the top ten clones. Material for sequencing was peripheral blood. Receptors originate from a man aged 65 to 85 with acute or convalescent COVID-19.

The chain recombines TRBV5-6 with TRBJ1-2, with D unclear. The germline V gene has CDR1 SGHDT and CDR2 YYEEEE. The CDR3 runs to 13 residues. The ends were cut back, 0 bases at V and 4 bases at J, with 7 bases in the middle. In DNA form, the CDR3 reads TGTGCCAGCAGCTTGGGAACTCCCTATGGCTACACCTTC. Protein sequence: CASSLGTPYGYTF.

The CDR3 spells CASSSPGTRSSYEQYF. The CDR3 bases are TGTGCCAGCTCATCTCCGGGAACAAGAAGCTCCTACGAGCAGTACTTC. The chain is built from TRBV18 and TRBJ2-7; D is possibly TRBD2 (5 bases). Per the germline V gene, CDR1 is KGHSH and CDR2 is LQKENI. V lost 5 bases to trimming and J lost 0 bases, with 17 bases between them. The CDR3 consists of 16 residues.

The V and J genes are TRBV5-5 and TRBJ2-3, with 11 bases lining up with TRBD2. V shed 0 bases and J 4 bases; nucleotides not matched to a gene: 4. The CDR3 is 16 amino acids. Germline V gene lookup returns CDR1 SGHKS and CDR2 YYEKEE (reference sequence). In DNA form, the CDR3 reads TGTGCCAGCAGCTTGGCCCTAGCGGGAGGTGCAGATACGCAGTATTTT. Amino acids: CASSLALAGGADTQYF.

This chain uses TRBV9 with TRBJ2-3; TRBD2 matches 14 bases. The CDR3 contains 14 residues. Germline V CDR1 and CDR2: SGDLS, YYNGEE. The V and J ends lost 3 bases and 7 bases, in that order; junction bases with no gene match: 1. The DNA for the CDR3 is TGTGCCAGCAGCGGACTAGCGGGGGGGAATACGCAGTATTTT. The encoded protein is CASSGLAGGNTQYF.

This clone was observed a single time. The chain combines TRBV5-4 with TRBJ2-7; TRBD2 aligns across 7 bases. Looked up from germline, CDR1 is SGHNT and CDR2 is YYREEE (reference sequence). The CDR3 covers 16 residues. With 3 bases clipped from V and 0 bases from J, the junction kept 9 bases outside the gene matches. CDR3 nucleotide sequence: TGTGCCAGCAGCTGGATTAGCGGGCTGAGCTCCTACGAGCAGTACTTC. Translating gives CASSWISGLSSYEQYF.

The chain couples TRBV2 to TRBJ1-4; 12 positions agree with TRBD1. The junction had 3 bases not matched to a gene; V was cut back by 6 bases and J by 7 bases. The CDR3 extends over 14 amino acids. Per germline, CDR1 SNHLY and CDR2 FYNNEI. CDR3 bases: TGTGCCAGCAGGGGACAGGGGGCGGGTGAAAAACTGTTTTTT. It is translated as CASRGQGAGEKLFF.

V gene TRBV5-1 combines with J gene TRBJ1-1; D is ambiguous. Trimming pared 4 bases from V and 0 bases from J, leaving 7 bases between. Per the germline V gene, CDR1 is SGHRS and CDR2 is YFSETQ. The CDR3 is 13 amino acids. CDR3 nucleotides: TGCGCCAGCAGCACCGGGTTGAACACTGAAGCTTTCTTT. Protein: CASSTGLNTEAFF.

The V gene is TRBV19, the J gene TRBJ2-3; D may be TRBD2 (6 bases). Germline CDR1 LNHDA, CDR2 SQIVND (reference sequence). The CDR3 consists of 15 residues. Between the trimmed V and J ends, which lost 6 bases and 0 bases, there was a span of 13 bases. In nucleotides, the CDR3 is TGTGCCAGTAGCCAGACTAGATATAGCACAGATACGCAGTATTTT. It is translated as CASSQTRYSTDTQYF.

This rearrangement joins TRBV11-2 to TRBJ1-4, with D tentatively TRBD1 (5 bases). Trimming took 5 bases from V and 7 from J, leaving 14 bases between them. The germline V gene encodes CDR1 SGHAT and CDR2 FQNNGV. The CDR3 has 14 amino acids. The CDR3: CASSGGVSGEKLFF. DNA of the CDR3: TGTGCCAGCAGCGGGGGGGTCAGTGGTGAAAAACTGTTTTTT.

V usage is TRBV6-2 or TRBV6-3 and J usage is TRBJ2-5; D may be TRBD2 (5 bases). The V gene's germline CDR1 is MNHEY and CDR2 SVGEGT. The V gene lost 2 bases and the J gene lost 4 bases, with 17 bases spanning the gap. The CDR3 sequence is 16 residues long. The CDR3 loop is CASSYRSLAGGETQYF. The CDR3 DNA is TGTGCCAGCAGTTACAGATCGCTAGCAGGTGGAGAGACCCAGTACTTC.

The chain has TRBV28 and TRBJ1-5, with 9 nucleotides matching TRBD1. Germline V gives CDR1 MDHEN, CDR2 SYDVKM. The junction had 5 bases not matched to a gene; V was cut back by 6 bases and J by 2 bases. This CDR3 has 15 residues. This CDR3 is CASREQGARNQPQHF. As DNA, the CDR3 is TGTGCCAGCAGGGAACAGGGGGCCCGCAATCAGCCCCAGCATTTT.

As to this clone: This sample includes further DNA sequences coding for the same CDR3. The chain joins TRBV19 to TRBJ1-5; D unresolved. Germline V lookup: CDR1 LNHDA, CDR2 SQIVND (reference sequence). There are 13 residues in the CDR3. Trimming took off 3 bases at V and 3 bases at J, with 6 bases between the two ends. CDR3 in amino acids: CASSMRDNQPQHF. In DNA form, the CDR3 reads TGTGCCAGTAGTATGAGGGACAATCAGCCCCAGCATTTT.